A selection of T cell receptor beta chains follows, all from one sample in a study of CD8 T cells in ankylosing spondylitis. TCRdb re-called the 5' RACE reads through MiXCR, storing one row per CDR3 protein. The profile shows 250,000 to 350,000 distinct CDR3 sequences, about a fifth of them singletons. What was sequenced was blood, either unsorted or a sorted T cell fraction (not recorded which). The receptors derive from a female donor with ankylosing spondylitis or in good health (not recorded which). Each CDR3 is given with its conserved first and last residue. The D gene is left open where the match is weak. Not all rows give a size; the values are once, few, many and, for expanded clones, a class.

>.|.|TRBV7-9|TRBJ2-3
TGTGCCAGCAGCTTCACTAGCAGAGGGGATACGCAGTATTTT
CASSFTSRGDTQYF
>.|TRBD2|TRBV25-1|TRBJ2-7
TGTGCCAGCAGTGCCCGGGGAGGGAACGAGCAGTACTTC
CASSARGGNEQYF
>.|.|TRBV20-1|TRBJ2-7
TGCAGTGGTCAAGAGAGCTCCTACGAGCAGTACTTC
CSGQESSYEQYF
>.|.|TRBV2|TRBJ2-2
TGTGCCAGCAGGACTAGAGGAGGGACCGGGGAGCTGTTTTTT
CASRTRGGTGELFF
>.|TRBD2|TRBV3-1|TRBJ2-1
TGTGCCAGCAGCCAAGTAAGGACTAGCAATGAGCAGTTCTTC
CASSQVRTSNEQFF
>many|TRBD1|TRBV5-1|TRBJ1-5
TGCGCCAGCAGCTTGGGGGGGACAGGGGGTCAGCCCCAGCATTTT
CASSLGGTGGQPQHF
>few|.|TRBV6-2/TRBV6-3|TRBJ1-5
TGTGCCAGCAGTTACTGGGCAGGGCGTCAGCCCCAGCATTTT
CASSYWAGRQPQHF
>.|.|TRBV2|TRBJ2-3
TGTGCCAGCAGTAAACTACTAAGCACAGATACGCAGTATTTT
CASSKLLSTDTQYF
>few|TRBD2|TRBV20-1|TRBJ2-1
TGCAGTGCCCCGGGGGGGGAAACGGGCTCCTACAATGAGCAGTTCTTC
CSAPGGETGSYNEQFF
>few|TRBD2|TRBV6-1|TRBJ2-1
TGTGCCAGCAGTCAAGGGCCGCTAGGCGGGAGGTATGAGCAGTTCTTC
CASSQGPLGGRYEQFF
>few|TRBD1|TRBV3-1|TRBJ2-4
TGTGCCAGCAGCCAATGGGACAGGGATATTCAGTACTTC
CASSQWDRDIQYF
>.|TRBD1|TRBV18|TRBJ2-7
TGTGCCAGCTCCTCGAGTGTGGGACAGGGAAACGAGCAGTACTTC
CASSSSVGQGNEQYF
>.|.|TRBV20-1|TRBJ2-7
TGCAGTGCTGGGGGGAGCATGTACGAGCAGTACTTC
CSAGGSMYEQYF
>.|TRBD2|TRBV12-3/TRBV12-4|TRBJ2-1
TGTACCAGCAGTTTAATAGGGGGCGGACTAGCGGGAGGTCTAAATGAGCAGTTCTTC
CTSSLIGGGLAGGLNEQFF
>.|.|TRBV19|TRBJ1-1
TGTGCCAGTACCGACGTGGTGGGGGTTGGAGCTTTCTTT
CASTDVVGVGAFF
>.|.|TRBV9|TRBJ2-3
TGTGCCAGCAGCGTTGTTACGGGACATACGCAGTATTTT
CASSVVTGHTQYF
>few|.|TRBV20-1|TRBJ2-5
TGCAGTGCTAGATGGGTTGACCTAGAGACCCAGTACTTC
CSARWVDLETQYF
>few|TRBD2|TRBV12-3/TRBV12-4|TRBJ2-1
TGTGCCAGCAGCCTTCATCGAGCGGGAGGGATCAATGAGCAGTTCTTC
CASSLHRAGGINEQFF
>.|.|TRBV28|TRBJ2-2
TGTGCCAGCAGTTCTCAGGGTCCCGGGGAGCTGTTTTTT
CASSSQGPGELFF
>.|.|TRBV7-2|TRBJ2-7
TGTGCCAGCAGCCCTTCAACTTACAGGGTACCCTACGAGCAGTACTTC
CASSPSTYRVPYEQYF
>many|.|TRBV20-1|TRBJ1-5
TGCAGTGCGGGCGGAAAGGGGAATCAGCCCCAGCATTTT
CSAGGKGNQPQHF
>.|.|TRBV20-1|TRBJ1-2
TGCAGTGCTAGAAGGGGGGAGAGCTATGGCTACACCTTC
CSARRGESYGYTF
>.|.|TRBV7-9|TRBJ1-1
TGTGCCAGCAGCTTATCTCGGGGGAGAGCTTTCTTT
CASSLSRGRAFF
>few|.|TRBV25-1|TRBJ2-7
TGTGCCAGCAGTGAGACAGGGAGGGGCTCTTTTGAGCAGTACTTC
CASSETGRGSFEQYF
>.|.|TRBV30|TRBJ2-1
TGTGCCTGGACCAGGGGTTCCTACAATGAGCAGTTCTTC
CAWTRGSYNEQFF
>.|.|TRBV7-2|TRBJ2-1
TGTGCCAGCAGCTTAGCGGACCCCTACAATGAGCAGTTCTTC
CASSLADPYNEQFF
>few|.|TRBV20-1|TRBJ1-2
TGCAGTGCTAGAGAGAATAGGGGCACTAACTATGGCTACACCTTC
CSARENRGTNYGYTF
>.|TRBD2|TRBV6-1|TRBJ2-5
TGTGCCAGCAGTACACTAGCGGTGTACCAAGAGACCCAGTACTTC
CASSTLAVYQETQYF
>.|.|TRBV28|TRBJ2-1
TGTGCCAGCAGTCCCGAGGGGACCTACAATGAGCAGTTCTTC
CASSPEGTYNEQFF
>few|TRBD1|TRBV7-2|TRBJ2-1
TGTGCCAGCAGCCCAAGACAGGGGGCGAGGTCGAATGAGCAGTTCTTC
CASSPRQGARSNEQFF
>few|TRBD2|TRBV6-2/TRBV6-3|TRBJ2-1
TGTGCCAGCAGTACCCCTATGGGTAGCGGGAGAGGCTGGGAGCAGTTCTTC
CASSTPMGSGRGWEQFF
>many|.|TRBV5-1|TRBJ2-7
TGCGCCAGCAGCTTGGCCACTTCCACCTACGAGCAGTACTTC
CASSLATSTYEQYF
>.|.|TRBV20-1|TRBJ1-1
TGCAGTGCTAGTTCATCGAGGGCTTTCTTT
CSASSSRAFF
>many|.|TRBV12-3/TRBV12-4|TRBJ2-2
TGTGCCAGCTCCCCGAGGGGGGAGCTGTTTTTT
CASSPRGELFF
>many|.|TRBV14|TRBJ2-1
TGTGCCAGCAGCCCAGGGGACCCTTGGGATGAGCAGTTCTTC
CASSPGDPWDEQFF
>.|.|TRBV20-1|TRBJ2-1
TGCTGTGCTAGCCCTGGGCAGGGCCAAAGGGATGAGCAGTTCTTC
CCASPGQGQRDEQFF
>many|.|TRBV12-3/TRBV12-4|TRBJ1-1
TGTGCCAGCAGCTCCGGGTCTCGAGGACCTGAAGCTTTCTTT
CASSSGSRGPEAFF
>.|.|TRBV18|TRBJ2-3
TGTGCCAGCTCACCACGCGGGTTAAGGGCAGATACGCAGTATTTT
CASSPRGLRADTQYF
>.|.|TRBV20-1|TRBJ2-3
TGCAGTGCTAGAGATGAGCGCCCCACAGATACGCAGTATTTT
CSARDERPTDTQYF
>few|.|TRBV18|TRBJ2-3
TGTGCCAGCTCACCGGACTGGCCTCCAGATACGCAGTATTTT
CASSPDWPPDTQYF
>few|.|TRBV20-1|TRBJ1-4
TGCAGTGCGAATACTCTAAGGGGTGATCGTGAAAAACTGTTTTTT
CSANTLRGDREKLFF
>many|.|TRBV6-5|TRBJ2-7
TGTGCCAGCAGTTACGGGAAAGGGACCTACGAGCAGTACTTC
CASSYGKGTYEQYF
>.|.|TRBV10-1|TRBJ2-7
TGCGCCAGCAGTGAGTCGGGCTCGTTCGAGCAGTACTTC
CASSESGSFEQYF
>few|.|TRBV5-6|TRBJ2-1
TGTGCCAGCACCCTGACTAGCTCCTACAATGAGCAGTTCTTC
CASTLTSSYNEQFF
>many|.|TRBV5-1|TRBJ2-3
TGCGCCAGCGGGTTAGCGCGGAGCACAGATACGCAGTATTTT
CASGLARSTDTQYF
>.|.|TRBV7-2|TRBJ2-6
TGTGCCAGCAGCATACTTACAGGGCGCGGGGCCAACGTCCTGACTTTC
CASSILTGRGANVLTF
>few|.|TRBV7-2|TRBJ2-7
TGTGCCAGCAGCTACAGGGTTCAGCACGAGCAGTACTTC
CASSYRVQHEQYF
>few|.|TRBV7-2|TRBJ2-3
TGTGCCAGCAGCTTGCCCAGTGATACGCAGTATTTT
CASSLPSDTQYF
>many|.|TRBV20-1|TRBJ1-2
TGCAGTGCTAGAGATATAGCAGTCCTAGCTAACTATGGCTACACCTTC
CSARDIAVLANYGYTF
>few|.|TRBV6-2/TRBV6-3|TRBJ2-5
TGTGCCAGCAGCTTGGACCGGAGACAAGAGACCCAGTACTTC
CASSLDRRQETQYF
>.|.|TRBV9|TRBJ2-1
TGTGCCAGCAGCGTCGGGGCCAGCTCCTACAATGAGCAGTTCTTC
CASSVGASSYNEQFF
>few|TRBD1|TRBV10-3|TRBJ1-1
TGTGCCATCAGTGGGGGGACAGGGGCGCGGGGGAACACTGAAGCTTTCTTT
CAISGGTGARGNTEAFF
>.|.|TRBV7-2|TRBJ2-2
TGTGCCAGTCGGAGCGGGCATGCGAACACCGGGGAGCTGTTTTTT
CASRSGHANTGELFF
>few|TRBD2|TRBV7-2|TRBJ2-7
TGTGCCAGCAGCCCCGTCCGGCTAGCGGGCGAGCAGTACTTC
CASSPVRLAGEQYF
>.|.|TRBV7-8|TRBJ2-7
TGTGCCAGCAGCTCAGCTCGGGCGGGTCACGAGCAGTACTTC
CASSSARAGHEQYF
>few|.|TRBV7-9|TRBJ2-3
TGTGCCAGCAGCTTCTGGCAGGAAACAGATACGCAGTATTTT
CASSFWQETDTQYF
>few|.|TRBV14|TRBJ2-3
TGTGCCAGCAGCCGCCTGGTGGACACAGATACGCAGTATTTT
CASSRLVDTDTQYF
>.|.|TRBV20-1|TRBJ2-7
TGCAGTGCTGGCAGCCTCGGCCCCCCCTACGAGCAGTACTTC
CSAGSLGPPYEQYF
>many|.|TRBV12-3/TRBV12-4|TRBJ1-1
TGTGCCAGCAGTCTTAGAGGCACTGAAGCTTTCTTT
CASSLRGTEAFF